The sequence of this TCR beta chain was determined in a study of regulatory T cells in long-lasting Graves disease. For the study at large: The antithyroid drugs taken by newly diagnosed Graves' patients had been used for under 3 months.

The study, taken as a whole, reports: Favored gene segments in persistent disease were TRBV28, TRBJ1-2 and TRBJ2-5.

TCR beta libraries were built with iRepertoire HTBI primers and Arm-PCR of CDR3 regions. TCRdb independently ran MiXCR on the multiplex PCR reads; one entry per CDR3 protein. The profile shows roughly 500,000 distinct CDR3 sequences, 12% of them singletons. Sample time point: newly diagnosed GD, antithyroid drugs for less than 3 months. The TCR library was made from RNA that had been extracted from PBMCs in TRIzol. This clonotype was counted a few times. Its antigen is unidentified. This CDR3 region has 14 residues. Trimming left V 6 bases short and J 0 bases short, with 9 bases between. Germline values: CDR1 MDHEN, CDR2 SYDVKM. The same data also went into a second study, on T cells in Graves' hyperthyroidism and ophthalmopathy.

The receptor's source is a woman aged 25 to 39 with Graves disease. This specimen consisted of peripheral blood mononuclear cells (PBMCs), obtained at new diagnosis, from a patient treated with antithyroid drugs. J is TRBJ1-5 and V is TRBV28; no reliable D call. The CDR3 spells CASRIFYSNQPQHF. The CDR3 DNA reads as TGTGCCAGCAGGATTTTTTATAGCAATCAGCCCCAGCATTTT.